The clone carrying this T cell receptor beta chain was picked up one time. TCRdb keeps only in-frame clones here, not all; method: immunoSEQ multiplex PCR. The repertoire holds 74,000 or so clones, with just over 95% as singletons. The data were taken from a study of technical replicates of blood from several donors. The CDR3 covers 14 residues. Germline CDR1 and CDR2: MGHRA and YSYEKL. V was shortened by 2 bases and J by 5 bases, with 12 bases between the two germline ends. The sequencing input was T cells isolated from PBMCs. The V and J genes are TRBV4-1 and TRBJ1-1; D possibly corresponds to TRBD1 (6 bases). The source of this sequence is a human donor in good health. In nucleotides, the CDR3 is TGCGCCAGCAGCCAAAGGGGGGGTTGGACTGAAGCTTTCTTT. Residues: CASSQRGGWTEAFF.